The clone carrying this T cell receptor (beta chain) was detected a few times. The antigen is unknown. Employing constant-segment primers, 5'RACE generated TCR alpha and TCR beta cDNA libraries bearing sample barcodes and UMIs. MiXCR was run by TCRdb on the 5' RACE reads, yielding one entry per CDR3 protein. The data hold about 440,000 distinct CDR3 sequences, with over 15% observed a single time. The data were obtained in a study of T-cell memory formation after mild COVID-19. On the study more broadly: For the most part, TCR clusters were specific to one donor. Study results and limitations: Contracting CD4+ clones lay largely in CM and EM, with CD8+ ones residing in EMRA.

V dropped 7 bases and J dropped 3 bases, with 12 bases sitting between them. This CDR3 spans 13 amino acids. CDR1 is SGHRS, CDR2 YFSETQ, per germline. Sequences were obtained from PBMCs or a T cell subset sorted from them (not recorded which). The V gene is TRBV5-1, the J gene TRBJ2-3; D unresolved. This TCR came from an adult woman who had mild COVID-19 (a few samples of this study predate the infection). Cell type and time point are not known. In nucleotides, the CDR3 is TGCGCCAGCCGTGGCAGTTGGACAGATACGCAGTATTTT. Translating it yields CASRGSWTDTQYF.